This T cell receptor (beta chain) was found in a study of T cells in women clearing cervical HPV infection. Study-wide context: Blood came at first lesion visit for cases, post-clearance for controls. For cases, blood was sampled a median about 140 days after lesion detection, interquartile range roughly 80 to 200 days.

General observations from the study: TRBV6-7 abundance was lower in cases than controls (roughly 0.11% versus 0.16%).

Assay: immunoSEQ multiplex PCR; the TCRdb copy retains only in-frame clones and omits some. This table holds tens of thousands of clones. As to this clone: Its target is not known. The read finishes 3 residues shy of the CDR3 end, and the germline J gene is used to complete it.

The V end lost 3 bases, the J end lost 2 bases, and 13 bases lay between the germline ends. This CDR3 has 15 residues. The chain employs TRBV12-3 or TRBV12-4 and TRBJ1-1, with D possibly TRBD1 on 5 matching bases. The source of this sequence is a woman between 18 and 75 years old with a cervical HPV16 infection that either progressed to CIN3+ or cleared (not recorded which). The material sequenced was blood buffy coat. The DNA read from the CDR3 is TGTGCCAGCAGTTTTCGGCAGGGTAAAAACACTGAA. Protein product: CASSFRQGKNTE. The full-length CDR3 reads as CASSFRQGKNTEAFF.